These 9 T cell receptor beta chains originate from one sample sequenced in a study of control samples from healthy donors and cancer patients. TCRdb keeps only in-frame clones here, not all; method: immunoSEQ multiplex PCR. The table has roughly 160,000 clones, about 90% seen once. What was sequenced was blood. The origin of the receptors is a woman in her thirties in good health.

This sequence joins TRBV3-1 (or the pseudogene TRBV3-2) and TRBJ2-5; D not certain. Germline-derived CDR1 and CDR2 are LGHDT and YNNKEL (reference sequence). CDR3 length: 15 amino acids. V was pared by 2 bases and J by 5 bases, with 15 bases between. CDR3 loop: CASSQTATVGETQYF. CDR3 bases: TGTGCCAGCAGCCAAACGGCTACCGTTGGGGAGACCCAGTACTTC.

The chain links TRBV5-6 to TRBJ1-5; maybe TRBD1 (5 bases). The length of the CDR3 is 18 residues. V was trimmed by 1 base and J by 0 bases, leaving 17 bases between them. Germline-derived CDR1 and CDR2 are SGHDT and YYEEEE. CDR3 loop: CASSLQGGETLSNQPQHF. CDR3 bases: TGTGCCAGCAGCTTGCAGGGCGGGGAGACACTTAGCAATCAGCCCCAGCATTTT.

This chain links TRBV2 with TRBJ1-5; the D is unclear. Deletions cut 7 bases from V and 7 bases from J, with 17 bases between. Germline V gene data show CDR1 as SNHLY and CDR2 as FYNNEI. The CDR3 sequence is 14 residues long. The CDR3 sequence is CASKSNAGSQPQHF. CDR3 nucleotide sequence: TGTGCCAGCAAATCGAATGCAGGTTCCCAGCCCCAGCATTTT.

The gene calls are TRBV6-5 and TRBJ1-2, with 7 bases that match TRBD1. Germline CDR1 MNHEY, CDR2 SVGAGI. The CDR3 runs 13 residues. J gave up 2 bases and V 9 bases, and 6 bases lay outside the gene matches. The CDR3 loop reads CASIGGTNYGYTF. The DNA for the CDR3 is TGTGCCAGTATAGGGGGCACCAACTATGGCTACACCTTC.

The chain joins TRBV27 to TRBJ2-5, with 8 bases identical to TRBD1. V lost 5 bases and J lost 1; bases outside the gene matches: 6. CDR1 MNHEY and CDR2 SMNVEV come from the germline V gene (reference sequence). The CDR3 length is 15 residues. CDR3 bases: TGTGCCAGCAGTCTCCTCGGGACAGGCCAAGAGACCCAGTACTTC. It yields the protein CASSLLGTGQETQYF.

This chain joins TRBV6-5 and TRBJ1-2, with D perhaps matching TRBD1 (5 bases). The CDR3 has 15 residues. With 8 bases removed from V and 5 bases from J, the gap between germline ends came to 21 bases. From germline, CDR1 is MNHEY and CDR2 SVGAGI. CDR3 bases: TGTGCCAGCTCTGTCTGGGGAGGGACTCCGTATGGCTACACCTTC. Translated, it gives CASSVWGGTPYGYTF.

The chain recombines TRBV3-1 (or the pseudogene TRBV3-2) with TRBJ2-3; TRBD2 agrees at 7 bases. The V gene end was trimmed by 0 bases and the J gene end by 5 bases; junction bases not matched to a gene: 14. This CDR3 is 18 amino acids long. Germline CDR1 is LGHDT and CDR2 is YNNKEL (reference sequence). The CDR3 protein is CASSQDARAGVFGDTQYF. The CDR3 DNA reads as TGTGCCAGCAGCCAAGATGCCCGGGCGGGAGTCTTCGGAGATACGCAGTATTTT.

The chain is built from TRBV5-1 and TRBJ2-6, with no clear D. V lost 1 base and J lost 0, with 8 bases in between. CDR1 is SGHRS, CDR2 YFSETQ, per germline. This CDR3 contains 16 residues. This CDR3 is CASSLPANSGANVLTF. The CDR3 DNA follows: TGCGCCAGCAGCTTGCCCGCTAACTCTGGGGCCAACGTCCTGACTTTC.

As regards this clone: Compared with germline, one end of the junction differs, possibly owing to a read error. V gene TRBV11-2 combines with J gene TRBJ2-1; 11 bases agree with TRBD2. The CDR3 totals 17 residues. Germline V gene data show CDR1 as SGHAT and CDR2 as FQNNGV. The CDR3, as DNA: TGTGCCAGCAGCGTAGAAATAGCGGGAGGGATTTACAATGAGCAGTTCTTC. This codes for CASSVEIAGGIYNEQFF.